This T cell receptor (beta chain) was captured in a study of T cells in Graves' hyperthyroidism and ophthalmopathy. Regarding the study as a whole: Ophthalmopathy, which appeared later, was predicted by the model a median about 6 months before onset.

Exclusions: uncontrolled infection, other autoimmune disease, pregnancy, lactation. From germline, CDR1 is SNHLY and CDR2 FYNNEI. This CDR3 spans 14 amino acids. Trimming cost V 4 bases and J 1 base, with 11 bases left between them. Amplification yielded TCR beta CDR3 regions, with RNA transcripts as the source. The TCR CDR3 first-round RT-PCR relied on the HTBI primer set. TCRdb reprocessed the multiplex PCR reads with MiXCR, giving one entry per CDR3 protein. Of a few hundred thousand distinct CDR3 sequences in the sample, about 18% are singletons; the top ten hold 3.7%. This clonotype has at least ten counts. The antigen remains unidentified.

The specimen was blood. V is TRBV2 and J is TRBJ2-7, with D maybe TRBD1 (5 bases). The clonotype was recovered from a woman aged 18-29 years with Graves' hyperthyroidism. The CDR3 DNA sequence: TGTGCCAGCAGTGTATTCCAGGGTTCCTACGAGCAGTACTTC. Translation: CASSVFQGSYEQYF.